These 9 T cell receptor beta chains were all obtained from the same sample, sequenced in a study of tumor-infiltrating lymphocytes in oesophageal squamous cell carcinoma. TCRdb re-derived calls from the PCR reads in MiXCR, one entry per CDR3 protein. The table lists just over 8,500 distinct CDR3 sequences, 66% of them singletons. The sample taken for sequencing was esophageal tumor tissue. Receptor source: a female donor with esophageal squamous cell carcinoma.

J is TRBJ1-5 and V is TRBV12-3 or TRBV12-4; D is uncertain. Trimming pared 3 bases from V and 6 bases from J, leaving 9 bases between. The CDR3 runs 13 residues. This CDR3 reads CASSLEGIQPQHF. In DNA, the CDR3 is TGTGCCAGCAGTTTGGAGGGAATTCAGCCCCAGCATTTT.

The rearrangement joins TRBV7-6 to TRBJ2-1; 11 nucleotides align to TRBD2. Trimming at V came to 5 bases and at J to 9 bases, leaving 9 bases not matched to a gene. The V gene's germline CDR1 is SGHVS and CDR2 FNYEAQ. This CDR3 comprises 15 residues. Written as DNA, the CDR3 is TGTGCCAGCAGCACCACTAGCGGGAGCAGTGCTGAGCAGTTCTTC. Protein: CASSTTSGSSAEQFF. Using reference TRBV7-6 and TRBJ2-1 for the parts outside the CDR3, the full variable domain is GAGVSQSPRYKVTKRGQDVALRCDPISGHVSLYWYRQALGQGPEFLTYFNYEAQQDKSGLPNDRFSAERPEGSISTLTIQRTEQRDSAMYRCASSTTSGSSAEQFFGPGTRLTVL.

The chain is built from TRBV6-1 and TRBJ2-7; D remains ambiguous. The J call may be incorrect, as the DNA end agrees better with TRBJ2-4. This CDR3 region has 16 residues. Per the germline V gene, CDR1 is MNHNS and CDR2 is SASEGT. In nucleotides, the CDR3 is TGTGCCAGCAGTGAAAATGTGGGTATCTACAAAAACATTCAGTACTTC. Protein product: CASSENVGIYKNIQYF.

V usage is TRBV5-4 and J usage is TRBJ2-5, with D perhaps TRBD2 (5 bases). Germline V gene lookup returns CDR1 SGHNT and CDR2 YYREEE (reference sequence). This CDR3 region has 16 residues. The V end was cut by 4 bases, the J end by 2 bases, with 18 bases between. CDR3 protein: CASSPGLARGQETQYF. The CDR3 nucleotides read TGTGCCAGCAGCCCCGGGTTAGCGAGAGGTCAAGAGACCCAGTACTTC.

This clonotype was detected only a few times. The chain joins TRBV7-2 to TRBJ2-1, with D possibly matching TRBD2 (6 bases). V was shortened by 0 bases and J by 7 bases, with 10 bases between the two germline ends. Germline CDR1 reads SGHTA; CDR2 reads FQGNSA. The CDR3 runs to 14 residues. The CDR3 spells CASSLAGTLNEQFF. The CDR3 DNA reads TGTGCCAGCAGCTTAGCTGGGACTCTAAATGAGCAGTTCTTC.

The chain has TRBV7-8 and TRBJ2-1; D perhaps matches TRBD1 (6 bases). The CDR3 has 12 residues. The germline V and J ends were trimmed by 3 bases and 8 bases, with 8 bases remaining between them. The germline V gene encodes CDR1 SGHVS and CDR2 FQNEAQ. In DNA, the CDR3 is TGTGCCAGCAGCTTTGCAGGGGATGAGCAGTTCTTC. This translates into CASSFAGDEQFF.

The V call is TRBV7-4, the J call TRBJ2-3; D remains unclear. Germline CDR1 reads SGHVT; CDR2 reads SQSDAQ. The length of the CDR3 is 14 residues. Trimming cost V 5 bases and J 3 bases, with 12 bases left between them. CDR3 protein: CASSLISTTDTQYF. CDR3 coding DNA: TGTGCCAGCAGCCTTATATCGACTACAGATACGCAGTATTTT.

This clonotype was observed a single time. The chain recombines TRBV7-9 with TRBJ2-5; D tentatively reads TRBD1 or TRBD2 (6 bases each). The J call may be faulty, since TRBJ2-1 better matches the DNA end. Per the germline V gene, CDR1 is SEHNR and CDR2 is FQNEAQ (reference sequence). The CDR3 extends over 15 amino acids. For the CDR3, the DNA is TGTGCCAGCACCGTGGGGGGCCCGGGTAACAATGAGCAGTTCTTC. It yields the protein CASTVGGPGNNEQFF.

The CDR3 is CASSLGGSTYNEQFF. As DNA, the CDR3 is TGTGCCAGCAGTTTAGGAGGGAGCACCTACAATGAGCAGTTCTTC. The genes are TRBV28 and TRBJ2-1; TRBD2 is a possible D gene (6 bases). CDR3 length: 15 amino acids. V dropped 2 bases and J dropped 2 bases, with 10 bases sitting between them. Germline assignment: CDR1 MDHEN and CDR2 SYDVKM.